Listed below are T cell receptor beta chains from one sample, sequenced in a study of radiation and T cells in renal cell carcinoma. Clones were sequenced by immunoSEQ multiplex PCR, and TCRdb holds only the in-frame ones, with some missing. The sample lists some 75,000 clones, around 76% occurring once. The sequenced sample was blood, obtained from a patient whose treatment included radiotherapy and nephrectomy. The receptors originated from a man aged 55 to 69 with renal cell carcinoma. Each CDR3 is given with its conserved first and last residue. Fields, in order: D gene, CDR3 length, J gene, V gene, clone size, CDR3 DNA, CDR3 protein. A D gene is named only where the DNA matches it firmly. The size entry is marked missing in some rows and otherwise reads once, few, many or a size class.

TRBD2 | 14 | TRBJ2-7 | TRBV6-6 | . | TGTGCCAGCAGTTACGCCGCGGGGGAGGGGGAGCAGTACTTC | CASSYAAGEGEQYF
. | 16 | TRBJ2-3 | TRBV10-1 | . | TGCGCCAGCAGTGATGGAGCGGACTTCAGCACAGATACGCAGTATTTT | CASSDGADFSTDTQYF
. | 14 | TRBJ2-2 | TRBV29-1 | . | TGCAGCGTTGACCAGGGAAGAGCCACCGGGGAGCTGTTTTTT | CSVDQGRATGELFF
. | 14 | TRBJ2-7 | TRBV5-4 | . | TGTGCCAGCAGCTTCCAGGGAATTGGCTACGAGCAGTACTTC | CASSFQGIGYEQYF
TRBD1 | 14 | TRBJ1-1 | TRBV27 | . | TGTGCCAGCAGGCGACAGGGGGCGAACACTGAAGCTTTCTTT | CASRRQGANTEAFF
. | 15 | TRBJ1-1 | TRBV5-4 | few | TGTGCCAGCAGCTTGGTCGGTTTAGGGAACACTGAAGCTTTCTTT | CASSLVGLGNTEAFF
TRBD2 | 13 | TRBJ2-5 | TRBV29-1 | . | TGCAGCTCCCGAGGGGCGGGAGAAGAGACCCAGTACTTC | CSSRGAGEETQYF
. | 14 | TRBJ1-2 | TRBV6-5 | . | TGTGCCAGCAGTTACGGGCAGGGGAGCTATGGCTACACCTTC | CASSYGQGSYGYTF
TRBD2 | 16 | TRBJ2-1 | TRBV5-1 | . | TGCGCCAGCAGCTTGGGGAGCGGGATCTCCTACAATGAGCAGTTCTTC | CASSLGSGISYNEQFF
. | 14 | TRBJ2-1 | TRBV5-4 | . | TGTGCCAGCAGCTTGAACGGTCCCTACAATGAGCAGTTCTTC | CASSLNGPYNEQFF
. | 17 | TRBJ2-1 | TRBV5-4 | . | TGTGCCAGCAGCTTGGCCCAGTTCACAGGGCTGCGGGTTGAGCAGTTCTTC | CASSLAQFTGLRVEQFF
. | 16 | TRBJ2-3 | TRBV11-2 | . | TGTGCCAGCAGCTTAGGAAGCCAGAGCTTCACAGATACGCAGTATTTT | CASSLGSQSFTDTQYF
. | 15 | TRBJ2-2 | TRBV4-2 | . | TGTGCCAGCAGTACCCGGATAGCGAACACCGGGGAGCTGTTTTTT | CASSTRIANTGELFF
. | 15 | TRBJ1-1 | TRBV10-3 | . | TGTGCCATCAGTGGGTCCAGTTGGGAGAACACTGAAGCTTTCTTT | CAISGSSWENTEAFF
. | 12 | TRBJ2-1 | TRBV19 | . | TGTGCCAGTAGTATATTCACTAATGAGCAGTTCTTC | CASSIFTNEQFF
. | 14 | TRBJ2-5 | TRBV29-1 | . | TGCAGCGTTGGTGAGGGACACCATCAAGAGACCCAGTACTTC | CSVGEGHHQETQYF
. | 13 | TRBJ2-1 | TRBV5-1 | . | TGCGCCAGCAGTGGGATAAGGTACAATGAGCAGTTCTTC | CASSGIRYNEQFF
TRBD2 | 15 | TRBJ2-3 | TRBV5-1 | few | TGCGCCAGCAGGGAGGGACTAGCGGCCACAGATACGCAGTATTTT | CASREGLAATDTQYF
TRBD1 | 16 | TRBJ2-5 | TRBV19 | . | TGTGCCAGTAGTGCCACAACCGGGACAGGGGGAGAGACCCAGTACTTC | CASSATTGTGGETQYF
. | 15 | TRBJ2-2 | TRBV2 | . | TGTGCCAGCGAGCTTGCCCATTCGGGCACCGGGGAGCTGTTTTTT | CASELAHSGTGELFF
. | 14 | TRBJ2-7 | TRBV19 | . | TGTGCCAGTAGTATAGGGGGTCCCGGCTACGAGCAGTACTTC | CASSIGGPGYEQYF
. | 16 | TRBJ2-1 | TRBV28 | . | TGTGCCAGCAGACCGACCGCCGGGACCACACCAGATGAGCAGTTCTTC | CASRPTAGTTPDEQFF
TRBD2 | 16 | TRBJ2-4 | TRBV5-8 | . | TGTGCCAGCAGCCCCATGGCGGGAGGAGCCAAAAACATTCAGTACTTC | CASSPMAGGAKNIQYF
TRBD1 | 15 | TRBJ1-4 | TRBV15 | . | TGTGCCACCAGCAGGAGGACAGGGGCTAATGAAAAACTGTTTTTT | CATSRRTGANEKLFF
TRBD2 | 16 | TRBJ2-2 | TRBV9 | . | TGTGCCAGCAGCGTTCCTAGCGGGAGGGGCACCGGGGAGCTGTTTTTT | CASSVPSGRGTGELFF
TRBD1 | 15 | TRBJ1-2 | TRBV18 | few | TGTGCCAGCTCATCCTTGCCCGGGACAGGGAGTGGCTACACCTTC | CASSSLPGTGSGYTF
. | 14 | TRBJ2-7 | TRBV5-1 | . | TGCGCCAGCAGCTGGCTGACGGCAGCCTACGAGCAGTACTTC | CASSWLTAAYEQYF
. | 11 | TRBJ2-2 | TRBV27 | once | TGTGCCAGCAAGGACACCGGGGAGCTGTTTTTT | CASKDTGELFF
TRBD2 | 15 | TRBJ2-7 | TRBV6-1 | . | TGTGCCAGCAGTGCCCTTAGCGGGAACTACTACGAGCAGTACTTC | CASSALSGNYYEQYF
TRBD2 | 15 | TRBJ2-1 | TRBV4-3 | . | TGCGCCAGCAGCCCAATACTAGCGGGAGGTCATGAGCAGTTCTTC | CASSPILAGGHEQFF
. | 13 | TRBJ2-2 | TRBV7-2 | . | TGTGCCAGCAGCTTGGTCCACACCGGGGAGCTGTTTTTT | CASSLVHTGELFF
TRBD2 | 16 | TRBJ2-3 | TRBV6-5 | . | TGTGCCAGCAGTTTGTTAGCGGGAGAGGGCACAGATACGCAGTATTTT | CASSLLAGEGTDTQYF
TRBD1 | 15 | TRBJ2-7 | TRBV27 | . | TGTGCCAGCAGTTTGTTTGGGGACAGGTCCTACGAGCAGTACTTC | CASSLFGDRSYEQYF
. | 16 | TRBJ2-1 | TRBV29-1 | few | TGCAGCGTTGAAGATGAGGGGGGATTTGACCTCAATGAGCAGTTCTTC | CSVEDEGGFDLNEQFF
. | 14 | TRBJ2-1 | TRBV27 | . | TGTGCCAGCAGTTTAGGGGCAGGGTACAATGAGCAGTTCTTC | CASSLGAGYNEQFF
TRBD2 | 15 | TRBJ2-7 | TRBV14 | . | TGTGCCAGCAGCCAAGATCGCGGGAGATTCTACGAGCAGTACTTC | CASSQDRGRFYEQYF
. | 14 | TRBJ2-1 | TRBV4-1 | . | TGCGCCAGCAGCCGGTGGCAGGGAACAGGGGAGCAGTTCTTC | CASSRWQGTGEQFF
. | 13 | TRBJ2-3 | TRBV29-1 | . | TGCAGCGGTAGCGGAGCTAGCACAGATACGCAGTATTTT | CSGSGASTDTQYF
TRBD1 | 17 | TRBJ2-1 | TRBV19 | . | TGTGCCAGTAGTATAGGGACAGGGCTCTGGGAAGGCAATGAGCAGTTCTTC | CASSIGTGLWEGNEQFF
. | 15 | TRBJ2-2 | TRBV5-1 | . | TGCGCCAGCAGCTTGACAGCCGCCTCTTCCGGGGAGCTGTTTTTT | CASSLTAASSGELFF
TRBD2 | 18 | TRBJ2-2 | TRBV27 | . | TGTGCCAGCAGTCTCCTCGGACTAGCGGGAGGATACACCGGGGAGCTGTTTTTT | CASSLLGLAGGYTGELFF
. | 12 | TRBJ2-5 | TRBV19 | . | TGTGCCAGTAGTATTGGGCCAGAGACCCAGTACTTC | CASSIGPETQYF
. | 13 | TRBJ1-2 | TRBV28 | once | TGTGCCAGCAGTTTGGCGGAAGGCTATGGCTACACCTTC | CASSLAEGYGYTF
. | 20 | TRBJ1-1 | TRBV19 | . | TGTGCCAGTAGTAGAAGAGGTCTGGGGGCTGTTTCAACCGTTAACACTGAAGCTTTCTTT | CASSRRGLGAVSTVNTEAFF
TRBD2 | 13 | TRBJ2-7 | TRBV7-2 | . | TGTGCCAGCAGCTTAGGAGCGGGAGGGGAGCAGTACTTC | CASSLGAGGEQYF
. | 12 | TRBJ2-3 | TRBV6-5 | . | TGTGCCAGCCGGAGGATAGGAGATACGCAGTATTTT | CASRRIGDTQYF
. | 15 | TRBJ2-7 | TRBV5-4 | . | TGTGCCAGCAGCTTCGGGGCTCGGAAAGTCTACGAGCAGTACTTC | CASSFGARKVYEQYF
TRBD2 | 17 | TRBJ2-1 | TRBV6-7 | . | TGTGCCAGCAGCCCGAACCCGACTAGCGGGAGGGCCTTTGAGCAGTTCTTC | CASSPNPTSGRAFEQFF
TRBD1 | 17 | TRBJ1-5 | TRBV19 | . | TGTGCCAGTAGTATTCTCCTCGGGACAGGGGAGTTTCAGCCCCAGCATTTT | CASSILLGTGEFQPQHF
. | 13 | TRBJ2-7 | TRBV6-6 | . | TGTGCCAGCAGTTACCCGGACGTGCCGGAGCAGTACTTC | CASSYPDVPEQYF
. | 15 | TRBJ1-1 | TRBV5-4 | few | TGTGCCAGCAGCTTGGTGCCAGTTCCGAACACTGAAGCTTTCTTT | CASSLVPVPNTEAFF
TRBD2 | 15 | TRBJ2-7 | TRBV15 | . | TGTGCCACCAGCGCGGAATTAGCGGGATTCTACGAGCAGTACTTC | CATSAELAGFYEQYF
. | 12 | TRBJ1-2 | TRBV7-9 | . | TGTGCCAGCAGACAAACCGGGGGTGGCTACACCTTC | CASRQTGGGYTF
. | 15 | TRBJ2-3 | TRBV27 | . | TGTGCCAGCAGTTTACAGGGCCCTAGCACAGATACGCAGTATTTT | CASSLQGPSTDTQYF
. | 14 | TRBJ2-7 | TRBV14 | . | TGTGCCAGCAGCCACCCATACCGGCCCTACGAGCAGTACTTC | CASSHPYRPYEQYF
. | 13 | TRBJ2-2 | TRBV6-6 | . | TGTGCCAGCAGTTACTCTGTCCCCGGGGAGCTGTTTTTT | CASSYSVPGELFF
. | 13 | TRBJ1-4 | TRBV28 | . | TGTGCCAGCGGCGGGGGTGGTAATGAAAAACTGTTTTTT | CASGGGGNEKLFF